Shown below are 18 T cell receptor beta chains from a single sample sequenced in a study of CD8 T cells in ankylosing spondylitis. TCRdb ran MiXCR on the 5' RACE reads and lists one entry per CDR3 protein. This repertoire shows a few hundred thousand distinct CDR3 sequences, about 24% found once; its top ten account for roughly 0.6%. Sequenced material: blood, either unsorted or a sorted T cell fraction (not recorded which). The receptor source for this set is a male donor with ankylosing spondylitis or in good health (not recorded which).

This clonotype was detected ten times or more. The gene calls are TRBV2 and TRBJ2-4; D possibly matches TRBD1 or TRBD2 (5 bases each). This CDR3 has 14 amino acids. The germline CDR1 and CDR2 sequences are SNHLY and FYNNEI. V gave up 6 bases and J gave up 6 bases, with 15 bases separating them. The chain's CDR3 is CASRGTRGVNIQYF. The CDR3 DNA sequence: TGTGCCAGCAGAGGGACCCGGGGCGTAAACATTCAGTACTTC.

This clonotype was recorded at least ten times. The chain recombines TRBV20-1 with TRBJ2-5; 9 nucleotides line up with TRBD2. V gave up 6 bases and J gave up 6 bases; unmatched junction bases: 23. This CDR3 has 18 amino acids. The V gene's germline CDR1 is DFQATT and CDR2 SNEGSKA (reference sequence). CDR3 nucleotides: TGCAGTGCACGCACGAAAAACACAAAAGCGGGGGGCCCAAAGACCCAGTACTTC. As protein: CSARTKNTKAGGPKTQYF.

This rearrangement joins TRBV19 to TRBJ2-2; the match to TRBD1 covers 10 bases. This CDR3 spans 16 amino acids. The germline V gene encodes CDR1 LNHDA and CDR2 SQIVND (reference sequence). The V and J ends lost 4 bases and 5 bases, in that order; junction bases with no gene match: 7. This CDR3 is CASSTSGTGVTGELFF. Written as DNA, the CDR3 is TGTGCCAGTAGTACCTCCGGGACAGGGGTGACCGGGGAGCTGTTTTTT.

CDR3 protein: CASSLGTGPSEQYF. In nucleotides, the CDR3 is TGTGCCAGCAGCTTAGGGACAGGGCCCAGCGAGCAGTACTTC. V is TRBV11-2 and J is TRBJ2-7; 8 nucleotides agree with TRBD1. The ends lost 1 base at V and 6 bases at J; junction bases unmatched: 5. The V gene's germline CDR1 is SGHAT and CDR2 FQNNGV. This CDR3 is built from 14 residues. Full variable domain (outside the CDR3, taken from reference TRBV11-2 and TRBJ2-7): EAGVAQSPRYKIIEKRQSVAFWCNPISGHATLYWYQQILGQGPKLLIQFQNNGVVDDSQLPKDRFSAERLKGVDSTLKIQPAKLEDSAVYLCASSLGTGPSEQYFGPGTRLTVT.

In this sample, this clonotype turned up a few times. The chain uses TRBV29-1 and TRBJ1-2; D not certain. Germline values: CDR1 SQVTM, CDR2 ANQGSEA. This CDR3 comprises 13 residues. V gave up 3 bases and J gave up 4 bases, with 12 bases separating them. Written as DNA, the CDR3 is TGCAGCGTTGAGACGGGAGGCCGCTATGGCTACACCTTC. Its translation: CSVETGGRYGYTF.

There are a few counts of this clonotype. DNA of the CDR3: TGCAGCGTTTCCGGGACTAGGAGCACAGATACGCAGTATTTT. This gives the protein CSVSGTRSTDTQYF. V gene TRBV29-1 combines with J gene TRBJ2-3; 8 bases match TRBD2. Trimming took 5 bases from V and 0 from J; bases not matched to a gene: 4. Germline CDR1 reads SQVTM; CDR2 reads ANQGSEA. CDR3 size: 14 residues.

A few counts support this clonotype. This rearrangement joins TRBV29-1 to TRBJ2-7; D is unclear. The CDR3 consists of 14 residues. Trimming pared 6 bases from V and 2 bases from J, leaving 17 bases between. CDR1 SQVTM and CDR2 ANQGSEA come from the germline V gene. DNA of the CDR3: TGCAGCGTCGCCTCATCTCTTTGGGCCTACGAGCAGTACTTC. It translates to CSVASSLWAYEQYF.

The gene calls are TRBV20-1 and TRBJ2-1; TRBD2 aligns across 12 bases. This CDR3 has 17 amino acids. After removal of 1 base from V and 6 bases from J, the junction contained 10 bases not matched to a gene. Germline CDR1 DFQATT, CDR2 SNEGSKA (reference sequence). The CDR3 nucleotides are TGCAGTGCTAGAGTTCTAGCGGGGGGGCCGAGGCTCAATGAGCAGTTCTTC. Amino acids: CSARVLAGGPRLNEQFF.

This clonotype was counted many times. The chain recombines TRBV29-1 with TRBJ2-1; D is perhaps TRBD2 (6 bases). Germline CDR1 and CDR2: SQVTM and ANQGSEA. Trimming removed 4 bases from V and 1 base from J, with 11 bases in between. The CDR3 is 14 amino acids. CDR3 nucleotides: TGCAGCGTTGTAAGGGGAGGTTCCTACAATGAGCAGTTCTTC. Protein product: CSVVRGGSYNEQFF.

This clonotype was detected a few times. The chain uses TRBV28 and TRBJ1-5; D ambiguous. CDR3 size: 12 residues. V lost 7 bases, J lost 0 bases, and 4 bases lay in between. CDR1 is MDHEN and CDR2 is SYDVKM in the germline V gene. Written as DNA, the CDR3 is TGTGCCAGCAAGGTTAGCAATCAGCCCCAGCATTTT. Amino acid sequence: CASKVSNQPQHF.

On this clonotype itself: One end of the junction does not line up with germline, which may come from a read error. The rearrangement uses TRBV28 and TRBJ2-7; the D gene could be TRBD1 or TRBD2 (5 bases each). This CDR3 is 13 amino acids long. Germline V lookup: CDR1 MDHEN, CDR2 SYDVKM. CDR3 protein: CASSFQGPYEQDF. The CDR3, as DNA: TGTGCCAGCAGTTTTCAGGGACCCTACGAGCAGGACTTC.

The chain is built from TRBV10-3 and TRBJ1-2, with TRBD1 identical over 7 bases. Germline CDR1 ENHRY, CDR2 SYGVKD. The CDR3 extends over 12 amino acids. Trimming removed 4 bases from V and 7 bases from J; junction bases left unmatched: 3. The CDR3 DNA follows: TGTGCCATCAGTGCCGACAGGGTTGGCTACACCTTC. As protein: CAISADRVGYTF.

The rearrangement joins TRBV5-1 to TRBJ2-5; D remains ambiguous. The CDR3 covers 12 residues. The germline V gene encodes CDR1 SGHRS and CDR2 YFSETQ. The V gene lost 0 bases and the J gene lost 9 bases, with 9 bases spanning the gap. CDR3 amino acids: CASSLGISPQYF. CDR3 nucleotides: TGCGCCAGCAGCTTGGGAATTTCACCCCAGTACTTC.

V and J are TRBV12-3 or TRBV12-4 and TRBJ2-1, with 9 bases fitting TRBD1. This CDR3 is 15 amino acids long. V dropped 6 bases and J dropped 5; count of bases not matched to a gene: 8. The CDR3 nucleotides are TGTGCCAGCAGCACCGGGGGACAGGGTCACAATGAGCAGTTCTTC. It specifies CASSTGGQGHNEQFF.

This clonotype was seen at least ten times. The genes are TRBV20-1 and TRBJ2-7, with 9 bases matching TRBD1. Germline CDR1 reads DFQATT; CDR2 reads SNEGSKA (reference sequence). V was clipped by 4 bases and J by 2 bases; unmatched bases: 6. The CDR3 runs 14 residues. CDR3 sequence: CSAKIDRGTYEQYF. The CDR3 DNA sequence: TGCAGTGCTAAGATCGACAGGGGGACCTACGAGCAGTACTTC.

In its sample, this clonotype was seen many times. This rearrangement joins TRBV20-1 to TRBJ2-3, with TRBD1 as a possible D gene (6 bases). The CDR3 is made up of 13 amino acids. Trimming cost V 6 bases and J 4 bases, with 14 bases left between them. CDR1 and CDR2 from the germline V gene are DFQATT and SNEGSKA (reference sequence). The CDR3: CSAQGFRADTQYF. The CDR3 DNA reads TGCAGTGCGCAGGGGTTTAGAGCAGATACGCAGTATTTT.

This chain connects TRBV6-1 to TRBJ1-2; possibly TRBD1 for D (6 bases). V lost 0 bases to trimming and J lost 4 bases, with 9 bases between them. This CDR3 has 14 amino acids. The V gene's germline CDR1 is MNHNS and CDR2 SASEGT. DNA for the CDR3: TGTGCCAGCAGTGAAGCGCGGGGGCCCTATGGCTACACCTTC. Residues: CASSEARGPYGYTF.

This chain links TRBV18 with TRBJ2-7; no clear D gene. Looked up from germline, CDR1 is KGHSH and CDR2 is LQKENI. The CDR3 length is 13 residues. Trimming removed 3 bases at V and 4 bases at J, with 10 bases between. CDR3 DNA: TGTGCCAGCTCACCGGATGACAATTACGAGCAGTACTTC. The encoded protein is CASSPDDNYEQYF.